This T cell receptor beta chain was retrieved from a study of shared clonotypes between healthy human individuals. Genomic DNA from each subset was divided evenly over several immunoSEQ plates. The DNA input per sorted-subset replicate PCR was 200 ng, corresponding to 32,000 or so T cell genomes. The assay was immunoSEQ multiplex PCR, and TCRdb's table has in-frame clones only and misses some. The sample holds approximately 2.3 million clones, 90% to 95% seen once. CDR1 SNHLY and CDR2 FYNNEI come from the germline V gene. This CDR3 is 14 amino acids long. Losses at the gene ends were 8 bases for V and 3 bases for J; bases not matched to a gene: 10.

The sequence was obtained from a man between 18 and 35 years old in good health. Some clones in this sample may be carry-over from other donors' samples. The V call is TRBV2, the J call TRBJ2-7; 7 nucleotides agree with TRBD2. The sequenced sample was naive CD4+ T cells from PBMCs. Subset described: CD45RA+ positively selected. The CDR3 loop is CASARPGLYYEQYF. As DNA, the CDR3 is TGTGCCAGCGCCCGCCCGGGACTATACTACGAGCAGTACTTC.